A selection of T cell receptor beta chains follows, all from one sample in a study of spatial heterogeneity in lung cancer. TCRdb re-analysed the 5' RACE reads in MiXCR, keeping a single row per CDR3 protein. The sample has around 47,000 distinct CDR3 sequences, 6.5% to 7.5% seen once. Source: PBMCs, taken at follow-up. These receptor sequences come from a female donor with early-stage non-small cell lung cancer. Each CDR3 is given with its conserved first and last residue. D genes are given only for firm matches. The size of a clone is reported for some rows only, either as once, few or many, or as a class for expanded clones.

j_call | d_call | clone_size | v_call | cdr3_aa | cdr3_nt
TRBJ2-7 | TRBD2 | few | TRBV6-5 | CASTVGGYPYEQYF | TGTGCCAGCACCGTCGGGGGGTACCCCTACGAGCAGTACTTC
TRBJ1-1 | NA | many | TRBV5-1 | CASSLGGRADTEAFF | TGCGCCAGCAGCTTGGGAGGGCGAGCGGACACTGAAGCTTTCTTT
TRBJ2-7 | NA | many | TRBV2 | CASSLGRAYEQYF | TGTGCCAGCAGTCTTGGACGGGCCTACGAGCAGTACTTC
TRBJ2-7 | NA | few | TRBV30 | CAWSMGGTYEQYF | TGTGCCTGGAGTATGGGGGGTACCTACGAGCAGTACTTC
TRBJ1-1 | NA | few | TRBV28 | CASSPDQAGYTEAFF | TGTGCCAGCAGCCCAGACCAGGCAGGGTACACTGAAGCTTTCTTT
TRBJ1-2 | NA | few | TRBV24-1 | CATSYGDGYTF | TGTGCCACCAGTTACGGAGATGGCTACACCTTC
TRBJ2-7 | TRBD1 | NA | TRBV7-2 | CASSSQSQGASYEQYF | TGTGCCAGCAGCTCCCAATCCCAGGGGGCCTCCTACGAGCAGTACTTC
TRBJ1-2 | NA | many | TRBV5-1 | CASSLNPGNYGYTF | TGCGCCAGCAGCCTGAACCCAGGGAACTATGGCTACACCTTC
TRBJ2-5 | TRBD2 | many | TRBV12-3/TRBV12-4 | CASSLAGLAGRKTQYF | TGTGCCAGCAGTTTAGCCGGACTAGCGGGTCGGAAGACCCAGTACTTC
TRBJ2-5 | NA | NA | TRBV7-9 | CASSPEPGRETQYF | TGTGCCAGCAGCCCCGAACCGGGGCGAGAGACCCAGTACTTC
TRBJ2-1 | TRBD2 | few | TRBV2 | CASSEAGLGLAGYNEQFF | TGTGCCAGCAGTGAAGCGGGATTGGGACTAGCGGGTTACAATGAGCAGTTCTTC
TRBJ2-6 | NA | many | TRBV19 | CASSMGRSSGANVLTF | TGTGCCAGTAGTATGGGCAGGAGCTCTGGGGCCAACGTCCTGACTTTC
TRBJ2-2 | TRBD2 | many | TRBV29-1 | CSVDRGGSLTGELFF | TGCAGCGTTGACCGGGGGGGATCCCTCACCGGGGAGCTGTTTTTT
TRBJ2-7 | NA | many | TRBV5-1 | CASSLDRTPLVEYF | TGCGCCAGCAGCTTGGATAGGACACCCCTGGTGGAATACTTC
TRBJ2-5 | NA | many | TRBV18 | CASSPPSLGETQYF | TGTGCCAGCTCACCACCGTCACTCGGCGAGACCCAGTACTTC
TRBJ1-2 | TRBD1 | NA | TRBV3-1 | CASSPGGAANYGYTF | TGTGCCAGCAGCCCAGGGGGGGCGGCTAACTATGGCTACACCTTC
TRBJ1-1 | NA | NA | TRBV3-1 | CASSSQGVAEAFF | TGTGCCAGCAGCTCACAGGGAGTGGCTGAAGCTTTCTTT
TRBJ2-1 | TRBD1 | many | TRBV24-1 | CATSDPRQGSDEQFF | TGTGCCACCAGTGACCCACGACAGGGCAGCGATGAGCAGTTCTTC
TRBJ2-3 | TRBD2 | few | TRBV7-9 | CASSLDSGRADTQYF | TGTGCCAGCAGCTTAGATTCGGGGAGGGCAGATACGCAGTATTTT
TRBJ1-3 | NA | many | TRBV4-3 | CASSQEGRKTGNTIYF | TGCGCCAGCAGCCAAGAGGGGCGAAAAACTGGAAACACCATATATTTT
TRBJ2-1 | NA | NA | TRBV25-1 | CASSGAGGSYNEQFF | TGTGCCAGCTCCGGTGCCGGGGGTTCCTACAATGAGCAGTTCTTC
TRBJ2-3 | NA | many | TRBV7-9 | CASSSRDGVTDTQYF | TGTGCCAGCAGCTCCCGGGACGGGGTCACAGATACGCAGTATTTT
TRBJ1-5 | TRBD1 | many | TRBV28 | CASSFRGHSNQPQHF | TGTGCCAGCAGTTTTAGGGGGCATAGCAATCAGCCCCAGCATTTT
TRBJ1-4 | TRBD1 | few | TRBV5-1 | CASSSTGTGDEKLFF | TGCGCCAGCAGCTCGACCGGGACAGGGGACGAAAAACTGTTTTTT
TRBJ1-5 | NA | medium-sized | TRBV6-1 | CASSEGFGQTNQPQHF | TGTGCCAGCAGTGAAGGGTTCGGACAAACCAATCAGCCCCAGCATTTT
TRBJ2-3 | NA | many | TRBV7-9 | CASSLAGGDTQYF | TGTGCCAGCAGCTTAGCAGGGGGGGATACGCAGTATTTT
TRBJ1-1 | NA | many | TRBV7-2 | CASSFRKYTNTEAFF | TGTGCCAGCAGCTTCCGAAAGTACACGAACACTGAAGCTTTCTTT
TRBJ2-2 | NA | few | TRBV10-2 | CASEGLGGELFF | TGCGCCAGTGAAGGTCTGGGCGGGGAGCTGTTTTTT